This T cell receptor (beta chain) was recorded in a study of blood T cell repertoires in COVID-19 (TCRdb year 2020). A note on the overall study: Recovered participants in ImmuneRACE Cohort 3 were defined by two consecutive negative NP/OP PCR tests, clearance by a healthcare professional, or resolution of symptoms. A de-identified subject ID, COVID-19 status, age in years and sex were almost always included in the sample metadata. Samples were obtained from the ongoing ImmuneRACE study (first 160 participants) and from 1,254 subjects provided by 6 global collaborators. Collaborator samples came from the United States, Italy and Spain and covered acute and convalescent phases of COVID-19. HLA class I and class II types, where available, came from metadata supplied by the sample provider rather than from assay-based typing. The dataset comprised deeply sampled blood TCRbeta repertoires from subjects exposed to, actively infected with, or recovered from COVID-19. A freely available public database, intended as a resource for researchers studying the immune response to SARS-CoV-2, is where the repertoires were released. The material from the prospective study consisted of cDNA or gDNA derived from T cells, B-cell-depleted T cells, or PBMCs.

TCRbeta CDR3 regions were amplified from genomic DNA by means of the immunoSEQ Assay, a bias-controlled multiplex PCR. The study's processing was this. The number of nucleated cells in each sample was estimated by amplification of reference gene primers within the assay. To quantify the absolute abundance of each unique TCRbeta CDR3 rearrangement, sequence reads were collapsed and filtered. Productive Simpson clonality was computed per sample as the square root of Simpson's diversity index over productive rearrangements. TCRdb's version of the immuneACCESS table is confined to in-frame rearrangements and falls short of the full clone set. An unresolved V gene accounts for under half of the shortfall where checked; the remainder is of unknown origin. The V and J calls and clone size are taken from that table; D and trimming were inferred from the DNA. Here the sample has around 290,000 clones; around 90% occur a single time. Over 2% of the sample is held by the ten biggest clonotypes.

There are 14 amino acids in the CDR3, from cysteine to phenylalanine inclusive. Just the 42-base CDR3 DNA is kept, in frame starting at base 1. V loses 0 bases, J loses 9 bases, and the germline ends lie 15 bases apart. CDR1 and CDR2, per the germline V gene, are ENHRY and SYGVKD. Participants in the prospective study were aged about 18 to 95 years, lived in 20 to 25 United States geographic areas, and enrolled through a virtual design. To assign participants to cohorts, the prospective study relied on clinical history that participants themselves reported in a screening survey and a study questionnaire. In the prospective study, mobile phlebotomists collected whole blood, serum and a nasopharyngeal or oropharyngeal swab from each participant. Additional blood draws and questionnaires over an approximately two-month period could optionally be provided by prospective study participants. Before DNA extraction, blood samples from the prospective study were shipped at room temperature or frozen.

A word on this clone: Its antigen is still unknown. Base qualities are not at hand, and no much larger clone is one base apart.

On the study overall, not on this receptor specifically: The quantity of clinical and demographic metadata differed by source and by participant and was supplied without curation.

Sequencing was done on a sample of PBMCs or T cells enriched from blood (not recorded which). This receptor was obtained from an older woman in a cohort exposed to, infected with or recovered from COVID-19 (not recorded which). Recombination linked TRBV10-3 to TRBJ2-7, with a tentative D gene TRBD1 over 5 matching bases. The DNA sequence is TGTGCCATCAGTGAGTCTTTGGGGCCATCGTGGCAGTACTTC. Its amino acids are CAISESLGPSWQYF.